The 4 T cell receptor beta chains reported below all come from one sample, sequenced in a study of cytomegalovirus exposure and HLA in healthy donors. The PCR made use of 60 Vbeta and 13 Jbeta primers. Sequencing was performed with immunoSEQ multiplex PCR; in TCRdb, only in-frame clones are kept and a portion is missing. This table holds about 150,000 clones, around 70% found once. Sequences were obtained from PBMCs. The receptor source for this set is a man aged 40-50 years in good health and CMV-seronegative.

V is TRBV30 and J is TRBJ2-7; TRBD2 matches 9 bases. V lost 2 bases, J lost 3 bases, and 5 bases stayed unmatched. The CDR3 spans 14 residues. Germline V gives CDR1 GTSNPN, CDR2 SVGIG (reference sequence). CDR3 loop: CAWSQEAGGYEQYF. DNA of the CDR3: TGTGCCTGGAGTCAGGAAGCGGGGGGCTACGAGCAGTACTTC.

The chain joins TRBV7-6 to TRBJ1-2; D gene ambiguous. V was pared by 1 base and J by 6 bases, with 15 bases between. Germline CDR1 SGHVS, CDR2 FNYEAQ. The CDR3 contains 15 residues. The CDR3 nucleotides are TGTGCCAGCAGCTTAGGTCACACTGAGGTGGATGGCTACACCTTC. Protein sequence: CASSLGHTEVDGYTF.

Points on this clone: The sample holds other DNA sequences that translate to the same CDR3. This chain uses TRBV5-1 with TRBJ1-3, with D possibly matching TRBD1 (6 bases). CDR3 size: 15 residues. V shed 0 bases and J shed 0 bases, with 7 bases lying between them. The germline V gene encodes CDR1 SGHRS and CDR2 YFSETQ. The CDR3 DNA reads TGCGCCAGCAGCTTGGCAGGGGACTCTGGAAACACCATATATTTT. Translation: CASSLAGDSGNTIYF.

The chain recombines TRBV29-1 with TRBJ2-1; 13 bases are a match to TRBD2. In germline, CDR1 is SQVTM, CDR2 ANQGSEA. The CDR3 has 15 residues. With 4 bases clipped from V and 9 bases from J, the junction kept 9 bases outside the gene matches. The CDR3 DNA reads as TGCAGCGTTGTGTACCGACTAGCGGGGGGAGGTGAGCAGTTCTTC. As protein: CSVVYRLAGGGEQFF.